This entry lists 14 T cell receptor beta chains sequenced from one sample in a study of T cell responses to AZD1222 COVID-19 vaccine. Sequenced by immunoSEQ multiplex PCR; TCRdb stores in-frame clones only, minus some. The sample holds 150,000 or so clones; about 90% are singletons and the top ten take roughly 2%. This specimen consisted of peripheral blood, obtained on day 0 of AZD1222 vaccination. These receptors all come from an adult in good health.

The gene calls are TRBV7-2 and TRBJ1-1, with D hard to call. CDR3 length: 14 residues. The germline V and J ends were trimmed by 4 bases and 0 bases, with 9 bases remaining between them. CDR1 is SGHTA and CDR2 is FQGNSA in the germline V gene. DNA for the CDR3: TGTGCCAGCAGCTCAGGACTGGTGAACACTGAAGCTTTCTTT. Translated, it gives CASSSGLVNTEAFF.

This chain joins TRBV6-1 and TRBJ2-5; unclear D gene. CDR1 is MNHNS and CDR2 is SASEGT in the germline V gene. This CDR3 region has 15 residues. The ends were cut back, 1 base at V and 7 bases at J, with 16 bases in the middle. As DNA, the CDR3 is TGTGCCAGCAGTGAAGTTGGGCCCAACGCGCGGACCCAGTACTTC. Translating gives CASSEVGPNARTQYF.

V is TRBV10-2 and J is TRBJ2-2; D tentatively reads TRBD1 or TRBD2 (6 bases each). V dropped 0 bases and J dropped 7 bases, with 15 bases sitting between them. CDR1 and CDR2 (germline): WSHSY, SAAADI. This CDR3 contains 16 residues. CDR3 sequence: CASSESSGGPDGELFF. CDR3 bases: TGCGCCAGCAGTGAGTCATCCGGGGGCCCTGACGGGGAGCTGTTTTTT.

The DNA of the CDR3 is TGTGCCAGCAGCTGGGAGAACACCGGGGAGCTGTTTTTT. Amino acid sequence: CASSWENTGELFF. The V call is TRBV7-9, the J call TRBJ2-2, with D unresolved. V lost 4 bases and J lost 1, with 4 bases in between. Germline CDR1 SEHNR, CDR2 FQNEAQ (reference sequence). The CDR3 has 13 amino acids.

The V gene is TRBV7-2, the J gene TRBJ2-3; the D is unclear. The CDR3 has 16 residues. Trimming shortened V by 3 bases and J by 0 bases, and 13 bases separated the two germline ends. Germline CDR1 reads SGHTA; CDR2 reads FQGNSA. The DNA for the CDR3 is TGTGCCAGCAGCTTGTCTGTTTATGGAAGCACAGATACGCAGTATTTT. It translates to CASSLSVYGSTDTQYF.

The chain recombines TRBV3-1 (or the pseudogene TRBV3-2) with TRBJ2-1; 9 nucleotides match TRBD1. Germline assignment: CDR1 LGHDT and CDR2 YNNKEL (reference sequence). Germline trimming cut 5 bases from V and 2 bases from J; bases unmatched to any gene: 4. This CDR3 contains 15 residues. CDR3 DNA: TGTGCCAGCAGCTCCCGGGACAGGGCCTACAATGAGCAGTTCTTC. It codes for CASSSRDRAYNEQFF.

The chain is built from TRBV6-5 and TRBJ1-1, with D unresolved. V was shortened by 6 bases and J by 6 bases, with 14 bases between the two germline ends. CDR1 is MNHEY, CDR2 SVGAGI, per germline. This CDR3 contains 13 residues. CDR3 coding DNA: TGTGCCAGCAGATCGACTGGGTTGGCTGAAGCTTTCTTT. Encoded protein: CASRSTGLAEAFF.

CDR3 sequence reads: CASSLLAGGTDTQYF. In DNA, the CDR3 is TGTGCCAGCAGTCTGCTAGCGGGGGGCACAGATACGCAGTATTTT. The chain couples TRBV2 to TRBJ2-3; 10 nucleotides match TRBD2. The V gene end was trimmed by 5 bases and the J gene end by 1 base; junction bases not matched to a gene: 3. CDR3 length: 15 residues. Germline loops: CDR1 SNHLY, CDR2 FYNNEI.

The genes are TRBV19 and TRBJ1-5; D may be TRBD1 (5 bases). V dropped 6 bases and J dropped 12 bases, with 15 bases sitting between them. Germline CDR1 LNHDA, CDR2 SQIVND (reference sequence). CDR3 size: 12 residues. The CDR3 is CASSPWDGNQHF. In DNA, the CDR3 is TGTGCCAGTAGCCCTTGGGACGGCAACCAGCATTTT.

This clone was observed a few times. The CDR3 region has the DNA TGTGCCATCAGTGAGTTTGGGACAGGGTCGGGCTACACCTTC. Encoded protein: CAISEFGTGSGYTF. The rearrangement links TRBV10-3 to TRBJ1-2; 9 nucleotides line up with TRBD1. Trimming removed 1 base from V and 8 bases from J; junction bases left unmatched: 5. The CDR3 extends over 14 amino acids. Germline CDR1 reads ENHRY; CDR2 reads SYGVKD.

This clone was recorded once. The chain links TRBV20-1 to TRBJ2-3; 7 positions match TRBD1. CDR1 and CDR2 (germline): DFQATT, SNEGSKA (reference sequence). The CDR3 runs 15 residues. J gave up 2 bases and V 3 bases, and 8 bases lay outside the gene matches. Here the CDR3 DNA reads TGCAGTGCTAGTGTTGCCAGGGGGAACACAGATACGCAGTATTTT. It yields the protein CSASVARGNTDTQYF.

The genes are TRBV3-1 (or the pseudogene TRBV3-2) and TRBJ2-7; maybe TRBD1 (5 bases). V was cut by 0 bases and J by 5 bases, with 11 bases left in between. Germline V gene sequence: CDR1 LGHDT, CDR2 YNNKEL (reference sequence). CDR3 size: 14 residues. The CDR3 spells CASSQDWGGHEQYF. The CDR3 DNA follows: TGTGCCAGCAGCCAAGATTGGGGCGGCCACGAGCAGTACTTC.

Details on this clone: Other DNA sequences in the sample encode the same CDR3. The CDR3 protein is CASSYSGGTEAFF. Written as DNA, the CDR3 is TGTGCCAGCAGTTACTCAGGGGGCACTGAAGCTTTCTTT. V usage is TRBV6-5 and J usage is TRBJ1-1; maybe TRBD1 (6 bases). Trimming cost V 0 bases and J 4 bases, with 6 bases left between them. This CDR3 is built from 13 residues. The germline gives CDR1 MNHEY, CDR2 SVGAGI.

The chain is built from TRBV30 and TRBJ1-2; no definite D call. CDR3 length: 12 residues. Trimming cost V 0 bases and J 8 bases, with 10 bases left between them. From germline, CDR1 is GTSNPN and CDR2 SVGIG (reference sequence). CDR3 protein: CAWSVGPSGYTF. For the CDR3, the DNA is TGTGCCTGGAGTGTTGGCCCATCCGGCTACACCTTC. The variable domain in full, with the rest retrieved from reference TRBV30 and TRBJ1-2, is SQTIHQWPATLVQPVGSPLSLECTVEGTSNPNLYWYRQAAGRGLQLLFYSVGIGQISSEVPQNLSASRPQDRQFILSSKKLLLSDSGFYLCAWSVGPSGYTFGSGTRLTVV.